This passage covers 24 T cell receptor beta chains from one sample sequenced in a study of blood T cell repertoires in COVID-19. TCRdb's copy holds only in-frame clones and misses some; the assay was immunoSEQ multiplex PCR. The sample yields hundreds of thousands of clones, approximately 85% seen once. What was sequenced was PBMCs or T cells enriched from blood (not recorded which). The source is a man aged 25 to 40 who had recovered from COVID-19.

This clone was counted once. This same CDR3 is encoded by further DNA sequences in the sample. V is TRBV18 and J is TRBJ1-1; tentatively, D is TRBD1 (6 bases). The CDR3 extends over 14 amino acids. V was clipped by 3 bases and J by 0 bases, with 8 bases between them. CDR1 and CDR2 from the germline V gene are KGHSH and LQKENI. Here the CDR3 reads CASSPGQLNTEAFF. DNA for the CDR3: TGTGCCAGCTCACCGGGACAACTGAACACTGAAGCTTTCTTT.

CDR3 residues: CASSLSVVRTPGSGNTIYF. The CDR3 DNA follows: TGTGCCAGCAGCTTATCGGTGGTCCGGACTCCAGGCTCTGGAAACACCATATATTTT. The rearrangement links TRBV7-9 to TRBJ1-3; D is ambiguous. The CDR3 runs to 19 residues. Per the germline V gene, CDR1 is SEHNR and CDR2 is FQNEAQ (reference sequence). V was clipped by 2 bases and J by 0 bases, with 20 bases between them.

Turning to this clone: The identical CDR3 is also encoded by other nucleotide sequences in the sample. The chain uses TRBV5-6 and TRBJ1-2; D is ambiguous. There are 14 residues in the CDR3. CDR1 is SGHDT, CDR2 YYEEEE, per germline. The V end lost 0 bases, the J end lost 5 bases, and 11 bases lay between the germline ends. CDR3 protein: CASSLGPGGYGYTF. The CDR3 nucleotides are TGTGCCAGCAGCTTGGGTCCAGGAGGGTATGGCTACACCTTC.

The chain employs TRBV6-5 and TRBJ2-7, with D maybe TRBD1 (5 bases). This CDR3 spans 13 amino acids. The germline V and J ends were trimmed by 2 bases and 5 bases, with 10 bases remaining between them. Germline CDR1 reads MNHEY; CDR2 reads SVGAGI. The CDR3: CASSYNRIDEQYF. For the CDR3, the DNA is TGTGCCAGCAGTTACAACAGGATCGACGAGCAGTACTTC.

The chain employs TRBV29-1 and TRBJ2-5; no clear D. V was shortened by 4 bases and J by 1 base, with 7 bases between the two germline ends. CDR1 is SQVTM and CDR2 is ANQGSEA in the germline V gene. This CDR3 contains 12 residues. The CDR3 DNA reads TGCAGCGTTGGTGGCAGCCAAGAGACCCAGTACTTC. Translating gives CSVGGSQETQYF.

This clone appeared a single time. The gene calls are TRBV30 and TRBJ1-6; the match to TRBD1 covers 8 bases. CDR1 and CDR2 (germline): GTSNPN, SVGIG (reference sequence). The CDR3 length is 13 residues. With V trimmed by 5 bases and J by 7 bases, 4 bases remained unmatched. The DNA for the CDR3 is TGTGCCTGGGGACAGGGTGCGAATTCACCCCTCCACTTT. Translating it yields CAWGQGANSPLHF. Complete variable domain (other parts from reference TRBV30 and TRBJ1-6): SQTIHQWPATLVQPVGSPLSLECTVEGTSNPNLYWYRQAAGRGLQLLFYSVGIGQISSEVPQNLSASRPQDRQFILSSKKLLLSDSGFYLCAWGQGANSPLHFGNGTRLTVT.

The J gene is TRBJ2-1, the V gene TRBV4-1, with D possibly matching TRBD1 (5 bases). V was clipped by 2 bases and J by 4 bases, with 12 bases between them. The CDR3 has 15 amino acids. From germline, CDR1 is MGHRA and CDR2 YSYEKL. CDR3 loop: CASSQPRETYNEQFF. CDR3 bases: TGCGCCAGCAGCCAACCCAGGGAAACTTACAATGAGCAGTTCTTC.

The rearrangement links TRBV30 to TRBJ1-6; possibly TRBD1 for D (5 bases). Germline V CDR1 and CDR2: GTSNPN, SVGIG (reference sequence). Trimming shortened V by 2 bases and J by 9 bases, and 8 bases separated the two germline ends. This CDR3 spans 12 amino acids. The CDR3 nucleotides are TGTGCCTGGAGTCCGGGGGGTTCACCCCTCCACTTT. This codes for CAWSPGGSPLHF. The whole variable domain, filled in from reference TRBV30 and TRBJ1-6, reads SQTIHQWPATLVQPVGSPLSLECTVEGTSNPNLYWYRQAAGRGLQLLFYSVGIGQISSEVPQNLSASRPQDRQFILSSKKLLLSDSGFYLCAWSPGGSPLHFGNGTRLTVT.

This chain uses TRBV25-1 with TRBJ1-2; 7 nucleotides align to TRBD1. This CDR3 comprises 16 residues. Germline CDR1 is MGHDK and CDR2 is SYGVNS. Trimming removed 3 bases from V and 2 bases from J; junction bases left unmatched: 9. The CDR3 region is CASSDPKQGSNYGYTF. CDR3 nucleotide sequence: TGTGCCAGCAGTGATCCTAAACAGGGGAGCAACTATGGCTACACCTTC.

The chain couples TRBV24-1 to TRBJ2-1, with D hard to call. This CDR3 has 14 amino acids. The V gene lost 1 base and the J gene lost 7 bases, with 10 bases spanning the gap. Germline CDR1 reads KGHDR; CDR2 reads SFDVKD. The CDR3: CATSDFIGGNEQFF. The DNA for the CDR3 is TGTGCCACCAGTGATTTTATCGGCGGAAATGAGCAGTTCTTC.

This clone was counted between two and nine times. The chain couples TRBV6-4 to TRBJ2-3, with a tentative D call TRBD2 (7 bases). Germline loops: CDR1 MRHNA, CDR2 SNTAGT. The CDR3 loop spans 15 amino acids. V lost 0 bases to trimming and J lost 4 bases, with 11 bases between them. CDR3 in amino acids: CASSDSIGGPDTQYF. The CDR3 nucleotides read TGTGCCAGCAGTGACTCGATCGGGGGGCCAGATACGCAGTATTTT.

This chain links TRBV5-8 with TRBJ1-2; D is unresolved. The V end lost 2 bases, the J end lost 2 bases, and 10 bases lay between the germline ends. Germline V CDR1 and CDR2: SGHTS, YDEGEE. This CDR3 is 14 amino acids long. CDR3 sequence: CASSFYPINYGYTF. CDR3 coding DNA: TGTGCCAGCAGCTTCTACCCAATAAACTATGGCTACACCTTC.

The chain employs TRBV7-6 and TRBJ2-1; 9 bases are shared with TRBD2. The CDR3 consists of 17 residues. CDR1 SGHVS and CDR2 FNYEAQ come from the germline V gene. V dropped 2 bases and J dropped 2; count of bases not matched to a gene: 7. The CDR3 here is CASSLLAGGGTYNEQFF. Here the CDR3 DNA reads TGTGCCAGCAGCTTACTGGCGGGGGGGGGTACCTACAATGAGCAGTTCTTC. The full variable domain, completed using reference TRBV7-6 and TRBJ2-1, is GAGVSQSPRYKVTKRGQDVALRCDPISGHVSLYWYRQALGQGPEFLTYFNYEAQQDKSGLPNDRFSAERPEGSISTLTIQRTEQRDSAMYRCASSLLAGGGTYNEQFFGPGTRLTVL.

This clone has more than one count but fewer than ten. This chain connects TRBV4-2 to TRBJ1-2; D remains ambiguous. The CDR3 has 13 amino acids. From germline, CDR1 is LGHNA and CDR2 YNFKEQ. Trimming left V 4 bases short and J 4 bases short, with 10 bases between. The CDR3: CASSPAEAYGYTF. DNA of the CDR3: TGTGCCAGCAGCCCGGCCGAGGCCTATGGCTACACCTTC.

The J gene is TRBJ1-3, the V gene TRBV6-5; D may be TRBD1 (5 bases). The V and J ends lost 8 bases and 0 bases respectively, with 14 bases between them. Germline V gene data show CDR1 as MNHEY and CDR2 as SVGAGI. CDR3 length: 15 amino acids. The CDR3 nucleotides read TGTGCCAGCTCTTGGGGGGTCAGCTCTGGAAACACCATATATTTT. Its translation is CASSWGVSSGNTIYF.

The chain recombines TRBV10-3 with TRBJ2-7; 9 bases align to TRBD1. The CDR3 has 15 residues. V shed 2 bases and J 4 bases; nucleotides not matched to a gene: 6. Germline V lookup: CDR1 ENHRY, CDR2 SYGVKD. This CDR3 reads CAISEAQGASYEQYF. The CDR3 region has the DNA TGTGCCATCAGTGAGGCACAGGGGGCCTCGTACGAGCAGTACTTC.

The chain links TRBV30 to TRBJ2-2; D perhaps matches TRBD2 (6 bases). CDR3 size: 13 residues. Deletions cut 0 bases from V and 6 bases from J, with 8 bases between. Germline-derived CDR1 and CDR2 are GTSNPN and SVGIG (reference sequence). The CDR3 DNA reads TGTGCCTGGAGTGTACGGAGGGCCGGGGAGCTGTTTTTT. As protein: CAWSVRRAGELFF.

The J gene is TRBJ1-2, the V gene TRBV4-3; D is perhaps TRBD1 (6 bases). Germline lookup yields CDR1 LGHNA and CDR2 YSLEER. The CDR3 is made up of 14 amino acids. V lost 2 bases to trimming and J lost 6 bases, with 13 bases between them. The CDR3 protein is CASSQTGSGDGYTF. The CDR3 DNA sequence: TGCGCCAGCAGCCAAACCGGGTCAGGGGATGGCTACACCTTC.

The rearrangement joins TRBV9 to TRBJ2-7, with D possibly TRBD1 on 6 matching bases. This CDR3 region has 15 residues. Per germline, CDR1 SGDLS and CDR2 YYNGEE. The ends were cut back, 0 bases at V and 4 bases at J, with 14 bases in the middle. The CDR3 reads CASSVGWGHLYEQYF. The DNA for the CDR3 is TGTGCCAGCAGCGTAGGTTGGGGACACCTATACGAGCAGTACTTC.

This chain links TRBV28 with TRBJ1-2, with unresolved D. The CDR3 runs 13 residues. Per germline, CDR1 MDHEN and CDR2 SYDVKM. V lost 5 bases and J lost 8, with 15 bases in between. The CDR3 here is CASSTGSLRGYTF. CDR3 DNA: TGTGCCAGCAGTACCGGATCCCTCAGGGGCTACACCTTC.

The V call is TRBV13, the J call TRBJ2-7; 8 bases map to TRBD1. In germline, CDR1 is PRHDT, CDR2 FYEKMQ (reference sequence). Germline trimming cut 5 bases from V and 5 bases from J; bases unmatched to any gene: 14. The CDR3 covers 16 residues. The CDR3 DNA follows: TGTGCCAGCAGCAACACGAACAGGGGGGTTAGGGACGAGCAGTACTTC. Amino acids: CASSNTNRGVRDEQYF.

The rearrangement uses TRBV7-2 and TRBJ1-2; D not certain. Germline values: CDR1 SGHTA, CDR2 FQGNSA. Deletions cut 1 base from V and 4 bases from J, with 10 bases between. The CDR3 consists of 14 residues. CDR3 DNA: TGTGCCAGCAGCTTAGTCCAGCGGTTCTATGGCTACACCTTC. Translated: CASSLVQRFYGYTF.

V usage is TRBV18 and J usage is TRBJ1-2, with 7 bases fitting TRBD1. Germline CDR1 is KGHSH and CDR2 is LQKENI. Trimming at V came to 6 bases and at J to 4 bases, leaving 14 bases not matched to a gene. This CDR3 has 16 amino acids. CDR3 sequence: CASSQLGQDRIYGYTF. CDR3 DNA sequence: TGTGCCAGCTCCCAGCTAGGGCAGGACAGGATCTATGGCTACACCTTC.

About this clone itself: Mismatch with germline at one junction end may stem from a read error. The CDR3 loop is CASSFSTASGGAWGSTDTQYF. For the CDR3, the DNA is TGTGCTAGCAGCTTTTCCACTGCTAGCGGGGGGGCGTGGGGTAGCACAGATACGCAGTATTTT. The V call is TRBV7-7, the J call TRBJ2-3, with 12 bases identical to TRBD2. This CDR3 spans 21 amino acids. Per the germline V gene, CDR1 is SSHAT and CDR2 is FNYEAQ (reference sequence). Full variable domain (rest looked up from reference TRBV7-7 and TRBJ2-3): GAGVSQSPRYKVTKRGQDVTLRCDPISSHATLYWYQQALGQGPEFLTYFNYEAQPDKSGLPSDRFSAERPEGSISTLTIQRTEQRDSAMYRCASSFSTASGGAWGSTDTQYFGPGTRLTVL.